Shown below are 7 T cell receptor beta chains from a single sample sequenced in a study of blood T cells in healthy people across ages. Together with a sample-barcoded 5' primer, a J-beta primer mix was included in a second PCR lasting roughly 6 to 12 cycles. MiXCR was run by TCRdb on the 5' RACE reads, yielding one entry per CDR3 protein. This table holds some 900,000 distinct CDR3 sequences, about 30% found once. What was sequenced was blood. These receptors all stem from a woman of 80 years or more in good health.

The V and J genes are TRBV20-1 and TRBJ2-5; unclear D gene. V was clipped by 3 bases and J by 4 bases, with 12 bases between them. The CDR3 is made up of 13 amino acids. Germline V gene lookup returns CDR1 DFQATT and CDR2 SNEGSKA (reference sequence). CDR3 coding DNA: TGCAGTGCTAGCATCAGGTCCGGAGAGACCCAGTACTTC. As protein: CSASIRSGETQYF.

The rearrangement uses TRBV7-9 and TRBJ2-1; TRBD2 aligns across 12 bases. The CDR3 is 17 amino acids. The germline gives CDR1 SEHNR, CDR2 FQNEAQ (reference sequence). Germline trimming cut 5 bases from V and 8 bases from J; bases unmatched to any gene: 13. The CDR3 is CASSKFPSGGAGDEQFF. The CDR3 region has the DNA TGTGCCAGCAGCAAATTCCCTAGCGGGGGGGCCGGAGATGAGCAGTTCTTC.

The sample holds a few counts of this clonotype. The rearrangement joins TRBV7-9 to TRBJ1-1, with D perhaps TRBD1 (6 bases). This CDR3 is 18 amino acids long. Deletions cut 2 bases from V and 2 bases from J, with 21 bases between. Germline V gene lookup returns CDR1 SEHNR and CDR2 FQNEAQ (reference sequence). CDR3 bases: TGTGCCAGCAGCTTATCGATCTACGGAGGGGGTGGAAACACTGAAGCTTTCTTT. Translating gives CASSLSIYGGGGNTEAFF.

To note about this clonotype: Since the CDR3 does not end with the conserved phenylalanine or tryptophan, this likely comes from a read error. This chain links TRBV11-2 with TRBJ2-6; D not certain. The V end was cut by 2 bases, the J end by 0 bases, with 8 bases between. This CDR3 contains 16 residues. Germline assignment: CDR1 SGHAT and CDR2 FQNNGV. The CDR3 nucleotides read TGTGCCAGCAGCTTAAGTCCATCCTCTGGGGCCAACGTCCTGACTTGC. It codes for CASSLSPSSGANVLTC.

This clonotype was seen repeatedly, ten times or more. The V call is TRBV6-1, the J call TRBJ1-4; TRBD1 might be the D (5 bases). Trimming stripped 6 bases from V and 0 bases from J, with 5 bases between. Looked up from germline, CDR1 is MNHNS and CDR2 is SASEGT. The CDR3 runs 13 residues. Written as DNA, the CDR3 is TGTGCCAGCAGGACAGCAACTAATGAAAAACTGTTTTTT. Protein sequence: CASRTATNEKLFF.

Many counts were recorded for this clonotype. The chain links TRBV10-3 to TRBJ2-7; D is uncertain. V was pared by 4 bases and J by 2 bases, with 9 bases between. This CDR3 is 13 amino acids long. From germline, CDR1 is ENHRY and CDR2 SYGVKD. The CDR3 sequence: CAISVDPTYEQYF. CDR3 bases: TGTGCCATCAGTGTAGATCCGACCTACGAGCAGTACTTC.

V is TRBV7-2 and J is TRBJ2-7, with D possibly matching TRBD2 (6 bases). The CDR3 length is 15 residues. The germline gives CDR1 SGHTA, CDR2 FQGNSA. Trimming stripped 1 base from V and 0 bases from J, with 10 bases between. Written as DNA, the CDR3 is TGTGCCAGCAGCTTAGTGGGCGGGATCTCCTACGAGCAGTACTTC. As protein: CASSLVGGISYEQYF.